The rows below give T cell receptor beta chains drawn from one sample of a study of blood T cell repertoires in COVID-19. Here immunoSEQ multiplex PCR was the method, and the copy in TCRdb shows in-frame clones only, minus some. The sample lists some 260,000 clones, around 90% occurring once. The sample was peripheral blood. These receptors originate from a woman in her twenties or thirties with acute or convalescent COVID-19. CDR3s include the opening cysteine and the closing phenylalanine or tryptophan. The size field is filled for only some rows; it gives once, few, many or a size class.

clone_size v_call cdr3_aa
- TRBV6-4 CASSDGQRNTEAFF
- TRBV19 CASSIGRHTYEQYF
- TRBV5-6 CASSLVSSNQPQHF
- TRBV5-4 CASSRDRGLHTIYF
- TRBV7-2 CASSLGLAAGELFF
- TRBV7-6 CASSLKIGVAEINEQFF
- TRBV7-7 CASSLNGGYEQYF
- TRBV2 CGSETTLRGSNTEAFF
- TRBV12-3/TRBV12-4 CASSPRSYEQYF
- TRBV12-1 CASSFGQQFF
- TRBV9 CASSTTGGSGNTIYF
- TRBV6-2/TRBV6-3 CASSPPSSSNNEQFF
- TRBV30 CAWSMGPTVNEQFF
- TRBV19 CASSNTVLNTEAFF
- TRBV18 CASSPLSQSGRLSNEQYF
- TRBV5-6 CASGKQDNYGYTF
few TRBV6-5 CASSPGLAGVNEQFF
- TRBV14 CASSQGTGERSPLHF
- TRBV19 CASSVGPTGPGELFF
- TRBV7-9 CASSQTSTGLNTEAFF
once TRBV2 CASSVKKFGGYTF
- TRBV19 CASRRTGPLLNEKLFF
- TRBV6-5 CASSYGQNYGYTF
- TRBV9 CASSVSYRSEQFF
- TRBV7-7 CASSLSLSSYNEQFF
- TRBV6-5 CASSSTVDEQFF
- TRBV5-6 CASSLRGNSNQPQHF
- TRBV7-2 CASSLEGSGLYNEQFF
- TRBV11-3 CASSYVVLAGGPREQFF
- TRBV21-1 CASSKAHPEPRTGLAKNIQYF
- TRBV7-3 CASSFLSLRGQETQYF
- TRBV4-2 CASSQELAGIEKLFF
once TRBV27 CASSFGQGALYEQYF
- TRBV6-5 CASRDPGLDYEQYF
- TRBV7-6 CASSLVPDREEYGYTF
- TRBV30 CAWGQGTNSPLHF
- TRBV6-5 CASSYSGGRETQYF
- TRBV20-1 CSASPLGGSGETQYF
- TRBV7-2 CASLQGLALTDTQYF
- TRBV30 CAWRGRDRVPEAFF
- TRBV29-1 CSVQAGGNTGELFF
- TRBV10-3 CAISESAGNYGYTF
- TRBV13 CASSPGRGVSYEQYF
- TRBV27 CASSSGPRGGNQPQHF
- TRBV20-1 CSASFGTGVPGYGYTF
- TRBV28 CASSSDLGQGEKLFF
- TRBV11-3 CASSSTSGWSSYEQYF
- TRBV5-1 CASSLAPVSTDTQYF